This T cell receptor beta chain was sequenced during a study of spatial heterogeneity in lung cancer. As for the study in general: Detection of beta-chain sequences consistently exceeded that of alpha-chain sequences.

Specified time point: sample taken at primary tumor resection. The input material, whole RNA from tumor, nontumor lung or frozen PBMC, was sequenced unsorted. The junction had 8 bases not matched to a gene; V was cut back by 6 bases and J by 2 bases. From germline, CDR1 is LGHDT and CDR2 YNNKEL (reference sequence). The CDR3 extends over 15 amino acids. Every TCR cDNA molecule bore a unique molecular identifier. One entry per CDR3 protein, called by TCRdb with MiXCR from the 5' RACE reads. The sample has around 87,000 distinct CDR3 sequences, approximately 12% seen once. In its sample, this clonotype was seen a few times. The antigen remains undetermined. Whole-study findings and limits: Blood contained ubiquitous expanded tumor TCRs more at resection than at follow-up.

The specimen was PBMCs, collected at surgery. This receptor was taken from a male donor with early-stage non-small cell lung cancer. V usage is TRBV3-1 and J usage is TRBJ2-3; the match to TRBD2 covers 7 bases. The CDR3 sequence is CASRRGGPSTDTQYF. CDR3 nucleotide sequence: TGTGCCAGCAGGCGCGGGGGACCCTCCACAGATACGCAGTATTTT.